Reported below is one T cell receptor beta chain. The sample originates from a study of blood T cell repertoires in COVID-19. Study at large: The origin of the acute and convalescent COVID-19 samples was the United States, Italy and Spain.

Measured with immunoSEQ multiplex PCR; TCRdb has only the in-frame clones, and not every one. The repertoire holds about 130,000 clones, about 93% seen once, with just over 2% in the top ten. Germline V gives CDR1 LGHDT, CDR2 YNNKEL (reference sequence). Trimming removed 3 bases from V and 5 bases from J; junction bases left unmatched: 3. The CDR3 is made up of 14 amino acids. Sequencing input: peripheral blood. The V call is TRBV3-1 (or the pseudogene TRBV3-2), the J call TRBJ1-1; 10 bases align to TRBD1. The receptor comes from a man aged 45-65 years with COVID-19, enrolled during active disease. The DNA for the CDR3 is TGTGCCAGCAGCCAGGGGACAGGGGCTACTGAAGCTTTCTTT. Amino acids: CASSQGTGATEAFF.